A single sample is the source of the 28 T cell receptor beta chains below, sequenced in a study of blood T cell repertoires in COVID-19. Using immunoSEQ multiplex PCR, the repertoire was profiled, and TCRdb retains in-frame clones only, with some absent. The sample has roughly 240,000 clones; roughly 86% are singletons. Specimen: peripheral blood. These receptors originate from a woman aged 55-70 years who had recovered from COVID-19.

The rearrangement joins TRBV2 to TRBJ1-1; 7 positions match TRBD1. This CDR3 contains 14 residues. Germline values: CDR1 SNHLY, CDR2 FYNNEI. V lost 6 bases to trimming and J lost 2 bases; unmatched junction nucleotides: 6. The CDR3 region is CASSRGTVNTEAFF. Written as DNA, the CDR3 is TGTGCCAGCAGCCGGGGGACAGTAAACACTGAAGCTTTCTTT.

V gene TRBV7-6 combines with J gene TRBJ2-7; TRBD1 agrees at 7 bases. From germline, CDR1 is SGHVS and CDR2 FNYEAQ. The CDR3 is 14 residues long. V gave up 1 base and J gave up 6 bases; unmatched junction bases: 6. DNA of the CDR3: TGTGCCAGCAGCTTAGGGGGAGACAGGGCCGAGCAGTACTTC. As protein: CASSLGGDRAEQYF.

V gene TRBV6-2 or TRBV6-3 combines with J gene TRBJ1-3; D is ambiguous. V was pared by 6 bases and J by 7 bases, with 10 bases between. Germline V gene data show CDR1 as MNHEY and CDR2 as SVGEGT. The length of the CDR3 is 12 residues. This CDR3 reads CASSTLGNTIYF. The CDR3 bases are TGTGCCAGCAGCACACTCGGGAACACCATATATTTT.

The J gene is TRBJ2-3, the V gene TRBV7-2; D gene unclear. The CDR3 is 12 amino acids. The germline gives CDR1 SGHTA, CDR2 FQGNSA. The V end was cut by 1 base, the J end by 6 bases, with 5 bases between. The CDR3 DNA follows: TGTGCCAGCAGCTTAGTCGGGGATACGCAGTATTTT. Translated, it gives CASSLVGDTQYF.

J is TRBJ1-1 and V is TRBV5-1; 8 bases map to TRBD1. Germline assignment: CDR1 SGHRS and CDR2 YFSETQ. Germline trimming cut 3 bases from V and 4 bases from J; bases unmatched to any gene: 8. CDR3 length: 15 amino acids. The CDR3 is CASSSQSTGGTEAFF. For the CDR3, the DNA is TGCGCCAGCAGCTCCCAATCCACAGGGGGCACTGAAGCTTTCTTT. The whole variable domain, remainder taken from reference TRBV5-1 and TRBJ1-1, is KAGVTQTPRYLIKTRGQQVTLSCSPISGHRSVSWYQQTPGQGLQFLFEYFSETQRNKGNFPGRFSGRQFSNSRSEMNVSTLELGDSALYLCASSSQSTGGTEAFFGQGTRLTVV.

Concerning this clone itself: At one boundary the junction diverges from the germline segment, which might be a read error. The genes are TRBV7-7 and TRBJ2-3; D perhaps matches TRBD2 (7 bases). Germline values: CDR1 SSHAT, CDR2 FNYEAQ (reference sequence). The CDR3 contains 16 residues. CDR3 loop: CASSTSMGGGTDTQYF. DNA of the CDR3: TGTGCTAGCAGCACTTCTATGGGAGGGGGTACAGATACGCAGTATTTT.

The chain joins TRBV3-1 (or the pseudogene TRBV3-2) to TRBJ2-2; 12 nucleotides agree with TRBD2. The CDR3 covers 18 residues. CDR1 is LGHDT and CDR2 is YNNKEL in the germline V gene (reference sequence). Trimming took 2 bases from V and 6 from J; bases not matched to a gene: 10. The CDR3 reads CASSQYVLAGGKAGELFF. The CDR3 DNA sequence: TGTGCCAGCAGCCAATACGTACTAGCGGGGGGCAAGGCCGGGGAGCTGTTTTTT.

A remark on this clone: This may come from a read error, since a much larger clone is one base off. This chain joins TRBV7-9 and TRBJ2-7; 7 nucleotides align to TRBD1. This CDR3 has 14 residues. V shed 6 bases and J 0 bases; nucleotides not matched to a gene: 5. Looked up from germline, CDR1 is SEHNR and CDR2 is FQNEAQ (reference sequence). DNA for the CDR3: TGTGCCAGCAGTCCGACAGGGAGCTCCTACGAGCAGTACTTC. Its translation is CASSPTGSSYEQYF.

J is TRBJ1-4 and V is TRBV3-1 (or the pseudogene TRBV3-2); 9 positions match TRBD1. This CDR3 region has 16 residues. The V gene's germline CDR1 is LGHDT and CDR2 YNNKEL (reference sequence). The junction had 8 bases not matched to a gene; V was cut back by 4 bases and J by 5 bases. In nucleotides, the CDR3 is TGTGCCAGCAGCCTTCACCGGGGACAGGGCAATGAAAAACTGTTTTTT. Amino acid sequence: CASSLHRGQGNEKLFF.

The chain recombines TRBV27 with TRBJ2-6; a possible D gene is TRBD1 (6 bases). The CDR3 has 15 residues. The ends were cut back, 3 bases at V and 4 bases at J, with 10 bases in the middle. Germline CDR1 is MNHEY and CDR2 is SMNVEV (reference sequence). The CDR3 sequence is CASSFGQSGANVLTF. CDR3 DNA sequence: TGTGCCAGCAGTTTTGGACAGTCGGGGGCCAACGTCCTGACTTTC.

This clone has ten or more counts. The rearrangement joins TRBV5-1 to TRBJ1-1, with a weak D call TRBD1 (5 bases). The germline V and J ends were trimmed by 3 bases and 1 base, with 10 bases remaining between them. Germline V gene lookup returns CDR1 SGHRS and CDR2 YFSETQ. CDR3 length: 14 amino acids. For the CDR3, the DNA is TGCGCCAGCAGCTGGGGACTGACGAACACTGAAGCTTTCTTT. It encodes CASSWGLTNTEAFF.

The chain carries TRBV7-9 and TRBJ2-2, with 7 bases aligning to TRBD2. With 8 bases clipped from V and 2 bases from J, the junction kept 8 bases outside the gene matches. CDR1 SEHNR and CDR2 FQNEAQ come from the germline V gene (reference sequence). The CDR3 is 15 amino acids. In DNA form, the CDR3 reads TGTGCCAGCGAAGGCAGCGGGGTAAACACCGGGGAGCTGTTTTTT. As protein: CASEGSGVNTGELFF.

The rearrangement links TRBV11-3 to TRBJ1-5; D unresolved. The germline V gene has CDR1 SGHNT and CDR2 YENEEA. The V end was cut by 4 bases, the J end by 8 bases, with 15 bases between. The CDR3 runs 14 residues. The CDR3 DNA reads as TGTGCCAGCAGCTCTAGCTATCTTAGAAAGCCCCAGCATTTT. This translates into CASSSSYLRKPQHF. Full variable domain (remainder filled in from reference TRBV11-3 and TRBJ1-5): EAGVVQSPRYKIIEKKQPVAFWCNPISGHNTLYWYLQNLGQGPELLIRYENEEAVDDSQLPKDRFSAERLKGVDSTLKIQPAELGDSAVYLCASSSSYLRKPQHFGDGTRLSIL.

This clone was observed a few times. The chain has TRBV28 and TRBJ1-6; 9 positions match TRBD1. This CDR3 has 16 residues. The V gene's germline CDR1 is MDHEN and CDR2 SYDVKM. V lost 3 bases and J lost 8; bases outside the gene matches: 8. In DNA, the CDR3 is TGTGCCAGCAGTTTCACGACAGGGGGAGGGTATTCACCCCTCCACTTT. Translated, it gives CASSFTTGGGYSPLHF. Combining the CDR3 with reference TRBV28 and TRBJ1-6 gives the whole variable domain DVKVTQSSRYLVKRTGEKVFLECVQDMDHENMFWYRQDPGLGLRLIYFSYDVKMKEKGDIPEGYSVSREKKERFSLILESASTNQTSMYLCASSFTTGGGYSPLHFGNGTRLTVT.

The CDR3 loop is CASSPGQNYEQYF. The CDR3 region has the DNA TGTGCCAGTAGTCCGGGACAGAACTACGAGCAGTACTTC. The chain uses TRBV19 and TRBJ2-7, with TRBD1 identical over 7 bases. The CDR3 length is 13 residues. From germline, CDR1 is LNHDA and CDR2 SQIVND (reference sequence). Unmatched junction bases numbered 4, after V lost 5 bases and J lost 3 bases.

V and J are TRBV5-8 and TRBJ1-3; D unclear. The V and J ends lost 2 bases and 4 bases respectively, with 13 bases between them. This CDR3 has 15 residues. The V gene's germline CDR1 is SGHTS and CDR2 YDEGEE. The CDR3 sequence: CASSFTGGRGNTIYF. DNA of the CDR3: TGTGCCAGCAGCTTCACGGGAGGTCGGGGAAACACCATATATTTT. The variable domain in full, completed from reference TRBV5-8 and TRBJ1-3, reads EAGVTQSPTHLIKTRGQQATLRCSPISGHTSVYWYQQALGLGLQFLLWYDEGEERNRGNFPPRFSGRQFPNYSSELNVNALELEDSALYLCASSFTGGRGNTIYFGEGSWLTVV.

The rearrangement uses TRBV5-1 and TRBJ1-1, with TRBD1 matching over 7 bases. The CDR3 totals 17 residues. CDR1 and CDR2 (germline): SGHRS, YFSETQ. The V gene end was trimmed by 3 bases and the J gene end by 0 bases; junction bases not matched to a gene: 11. DNA for the CDR3: TGCGCCAGCAGCTCCGGAGGGACAGCGATAATGAACACTGAAGCTTTCTTT. It codes for CASSSGGTAIMNTEAFF.

CDR3: CASSLVAGGTGELFF. CDR3 DNA sequence: TGTGCCAGCAGTTTAGTGGCGGGGGGGACCGGGGAGCTGTTTTTT. The rearrangement uses TRBV27 and TRBJ2-2; TRBD2 matches at 9 bases. The CDR3 has 15 amino acids. Germline V CDR1 and CDR2: MNHEY, SMNVEV (reference sequence). Unmatched junction bases numbered 3, after V lost 2 bases and J lost 5 bases.

This clone showed up just once. The V call is TRBV11-3, the J call TRBJ2-1, with D maybe TRBD1 (6 bases). Germline assignment: CDR1 SGHNT and CDR2 YENEEA. V was shortened by 5 bases and J by 6 bases, with 17 bases between the two germline ends. The CDR3 length is 15 residues. The CDR3 DNA follows: TGTGCCAGCAGCCCCCGCCTGGGGGCGGGCAATGAGCAGTTCTTC. Its translation: CASSPRLGAGNEQFF.

This chain uses TRBV10-3 with TRBJ1-4, with 12 positions matching TRBD1. CDR1 and CDR2 from the germline V gene are ENHRY and SYGVKD. J gave up 2 bases and V 4 bases, and 8 bases lay outside the gene matches. The CDR3 covers 18 residues. The CDR3 loop reads CAISAGTGGAPTNEKLFF. The CDR3, as DNA: TGTGCCATCAGTGCTGGGACAGGGGGCGCCCCTACTAATGAAAAACTGTTTTTT.

The chain has TRBV7-2 and TRBJ2-2; D is possibly TRBD2 (6 bases). The V gene lost 2 bases and the J gene lost 6 bases, with 19 bases spanning the gap. This CDR3 has 17 residues. Germline V gives CDR1 SGHTA, CDR2 FQGNSA. The CDR3 bases are TGTGCCAGCAGCTTATGGGGGGTTGGTAGTTTTTCCGGGGAGCTGTTTTTT. Protein product: CASSLWGVGSFSGELFF. Based on the CDR3 plus reference TRBV7-2 and TRBJ2-2, the full variable domain is GAGVSQSPSNKVTEKGKDVELRCDPISGHTALYWYRQSLGQGLEFLIYFQGNSAPDKSGLPSDRFSAERTGGSVSTLTIQRTQQEDSAVYLCASSLWGVGSFSGELFFGEGSRLTVL.

The chain is built from TRBV3-1 (or the pseudogene TRBV3-2) and TRBJ1-1, with D possibly TRBD1 on 5 matching bases. This CDR3 is 14 amino acids long. Germline assignment: CDR1 LGHDT and CDR2 YNNKEL (reference sequence). The V end was cut by 4 bases, the J end by 4 bases, with 13 bases between. CDR3 loop: CASSPLRGATEAFF. The CDR3 DNA sequence: TGTGCCAGCAGCCCCCTTCGCGGGGCCACTGAAGCTTTCTTT.

The rearrangement uses TRBV7-9 and TRBJ2-7; perhaps TRBD1 as D (5 bases). The CDR3 spans 14 residues. Germline V gene lookup returns CDR1 SEHNR and CDR2 FQNEAQ (reference sequence). Deletions cut 5 bases from V and 0 bases from J, with 11 bases between. The CDR3 loop is CASSRQLRSYEQYF. CDR3 DNA: TGTGCCAGCAGCAGACAGCTCCGCTCCTACGAGCAGTACTTC. The variable domain in full, completed from reference TRBV7-9 and TRBJ2-7, reads DTGVSQNPRHKITKRGQNVTFRCDPISEHNRLYWYRQTLGQGPEFLTYFQNEAQLEKSRLLSDRFSAERPKGSFSTLEIQRTEQGDSAMYLCASSRQLRSYEQYFGPGTRLTVT.

This clone was picked up a small number of times. The chain has TRBV10-3 and TRBJ1-2; the D gene is possibly TRBD1 (5 bases). The ends were cut back, 6 bases at V and 7 bases at J, with 9 bases in the middle. The CDR3 spans 11 residues. In germline, CDR1 is ENHRY, CDR2 SYGVKD. The chain's CDR3 is CAISGTGGYTF. The CDR3 nucleotides read TGTGCCATCAGCGGGACTGGTGGCTACACCTTC.

V is TRBV5-1 and J is TRBJ2-6; D is possibly TRBD2 (5 bases). CDR1 SGHRS and CDR2 YFSETQ come from the germline V gene. V gave up 8 bases and J gave up 2 bases, with 17 bases separating them. This CDR3 is built from 16 residues. CDR3 nucleotide sequence: TGCGCCAGTGACCGGGATCCAGCCCCTGGGGCCAACGTCCTGACTTTC. It specifies CASDRDPAPGANVLTF.

For this clone: This same CDR3 is encoded by further DNA sequences in the sample. The CDR3 is CASSVGTDPSYEQYF. The CDR3 coding sequence is TGTGCCAGCAGCGTTGGGACTGATCCCTCCTACGAGCAGTACTTC. The chain has TRBV9 and TRBJ2-7, with a weak D call TRBD2 (6 bases). CDR1 SGDLS and CDR2 YYNGEE come from the germline V gene. The CDR3 totals 15 residues. Between the trimmed V and J ends, which lost 2 bases and 0 bases, there was a span of 12 bases.

The chain carries TRBV3-1 (or the pseudogene TRBV3-2) and TRBJ1-2; TRBD1 agrees at 12 bases. The ends lost 5 bases at V and 8 bases at J; junction bases unmatched: 9. The CDR3 has 15 amino acids. Looked up from germline, CDR1 is LGHDT and CDR2 is YNNKEL (reference sequence). The CDR3 DNA is TGTGCCAGCAGCTTTCCCGGGACAGGGGGCGAGGGCTACACCTTC. Its protein is CASSFPGTGGEGYTF.

This chain links TRBV7-9 with TRBJ2-7; maybe TRBD1 (6 bases). The germline CDR1 and CDR2 sequences are SEHNR and FQNEAQ (reference sequence). V shed 5 bases and J shed 5 bases, with 16 bases lying between them. This CDR3 is 14 amino acids long. The CDR3 DNA is TGTGCCAGCAGCCTATTAACAGGGTCCCACGAGCAGTACTTC. It codes for CASSLLTGSHEQYF.